This T cell receptor (beta chain) comes out of a study of OX40 agonist ivuxolimab in advanced cancers. Turning to the study itself: Averaging 60 years in age, with a range of roughly 23 to 80, the cohort was about 85% male.

To note about this clone: Its antigen is not identified. The sample contains more than one DNA sequence encoding this CDR3.

Study outcomes and limitations: At doses 0.1 to 3.0 mg/kg, CD4+ and CD8+ clones expanded. Relative to CD4+, CD8+ T cells held more expanded clones on average.

The V segment lost 2 bases and the J segment 1 base; nucleotides outside the gene matches: 1. This CDR3 spans 14 amino acids. Germline V gene lookup returns CDR1 MNHEY and CDR2 SMNVEV (reference sequence). TCRdb's table, derived via immunoSEQ multiplex PCR, lists solely in-frame clones and lacks some. The profile shows 90,000 to 100,000 clones, about 96% of them singletons. The source material was CD4+ or CD8+ T cells sorted from blood, sampled in a trial of the OX40 agonist ivuxolimab. V gene TRBV27 combines with J gene TRBJ2-7; 8 bases fit TRBD2. This TCR was recovered from an adult with an advanced solid tumor such as melanoma, head and neck, liver or kidney cancer. Here the CDR3 DNA reads TGTGCCAGCAGTTTACGGGGGGGGTCCTACGAGCAGTACTTC. Translation: CASSLRGGSYEQYF.